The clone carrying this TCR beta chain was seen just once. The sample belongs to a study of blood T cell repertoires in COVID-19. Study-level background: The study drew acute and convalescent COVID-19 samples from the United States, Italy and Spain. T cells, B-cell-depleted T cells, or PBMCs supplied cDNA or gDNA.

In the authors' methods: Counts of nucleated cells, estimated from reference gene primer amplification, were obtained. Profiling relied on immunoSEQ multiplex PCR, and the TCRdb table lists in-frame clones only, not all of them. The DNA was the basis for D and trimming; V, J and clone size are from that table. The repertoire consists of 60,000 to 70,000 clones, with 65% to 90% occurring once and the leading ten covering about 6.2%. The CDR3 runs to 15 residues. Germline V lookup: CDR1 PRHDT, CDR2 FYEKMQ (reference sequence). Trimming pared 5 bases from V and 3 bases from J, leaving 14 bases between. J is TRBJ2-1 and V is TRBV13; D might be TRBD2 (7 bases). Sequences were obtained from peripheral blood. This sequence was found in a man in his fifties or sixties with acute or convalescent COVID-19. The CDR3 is CASSVRGANYNEQFF. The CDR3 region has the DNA TGTGCCAGCAGCGTACGGGGGGCGAACTACAATGAGCAGTTCTTC.